These T cell receptor beta chains were read from a single sample in a study of blood T cell repertoires in COVID-19. Generated by immunoSEQ multiplex PCR, the TCRdb table keeps only in-frame clones and is missing some. The sample yields 65,000 to 85,000 clones, around 90% seen once. The specimen sequenced was peripheral blood. The receptors derive from a human donor in a cohort sampled during active COVID-19. The CDR3 runs from the conserved cysteine through the conserved F or W. The D gene is left open where the match is weak. Clone sizes are given selectively: once, few, many, or a class where the clone is expanded.

CDR3aa: CASSSFTDSWQGYTF; CDR3nt: TGTGCCAGCAGCTCCTTCACGGACAGCTGGCAGGGCTACACCTTC; abundance: .; j_gene: TRBJ1-2; v_gene: TRBV7-2; d_gene: .
CDR3aa: CASSQDFPGYGNTIYF; CDR3nt: TGCGCCAGCAGCCAAGATTTCCCGGGATATGGAAACACCATATATTTT; abundance: .; j_gene: TRBJ1-3; v_gene: TRBV4-1; d_gene: .
CDR3aa: CASSSSAGTNEKLFF; CDR3nt: TGTGCCAGCAGCTCAAGTGCGGGGACTAATGAAAAACTGTTTTTT; abundance: .; j_gene: TRBJ1-4; v_gene: TRBV13; d_gene: .
CDR3aa: CASSSGRVGYTF; CDR3nt: TGCGCCAGCAGCTCGGGTCGGGTTGGCTACACCTTC; abundance: .; j_gene: TRBJ1-2; v_gene: TRBV5-1; d_gene: .
CDR3aa: CASSQAGGIAADTQYF; CDR3nt: TGCGCCAGCAGCCAAGCGGGGGGAATCGCCGCGGATACGCAGTATTTT; abundance: .; j_gene: TRBJ2-3; v_gene: TRBV4-1; d_gene: TRBD2
CDR3aa: CASQLEGATPGSEAFF; CDR3nt: TGCGCCAGCCAATTAGAAGGGGCCACCCCAGGATCTGAAGCTTTCTTT; abundance: .; j_gene: TRBJ1-1; v_gene: TRBV10-2; d_gene: .
CDR3aa: CASSPGQGVNNSPLHF; CDR3nt: TGTGCCAGCAGCCCAGGACAGGGAGTAAATAATTCACCCCTCCACTTT; abundance: .; j_gene: TRBJ1-6; v_gene: TRBV7-6; d_gene: TRBD1
CDR3aa: CASSLEPGSSGNTIYF; CDR3nt: TGCGCCAGCAGCTTGGAGCCGGGAAGCTCTGGAAACACCATATATTTT; abundance: once; j_gene: TRBJ1-3; v_gene: TRBV5-1; d_gene: .
CDR3aa: CASSDRIEQYF; CDR3nt: TGTGCCAGCAGTGACAGAATTGAGCAGTACTTC; abundance: .; j_gene: TRBJ2-7; v_gene: TRBV12-3/TRBV12-4; d_gene: .
CDR3aa: CASSLRPSGRISSYEQYF; CDR3nt: TGTGCCAGCAGTTTAAGGCCTAGCGGGAGAATTTCTTCCTACGAGCAGTACTTC; abundance: .; j_gene: TRBJ2-7; v_gene: TRBV28; d_gene: TRBD2
CDR3aa: CASSFGTGGPNTIYF; CDR3nt: TGTGCCAGCAGCTTTGGGACAGGGGGCCCCAACACCATATATTTT; abundance: few; j_gene: TRBJ1-3; v_gene: TRBV13; d_gene: TRBD1
CDR3aa: CASSEAGKSNQPQHF; CDR3nt: TGTGCCAGCAGCGAGGCAGGGAAGAGCAATCAGCCCCAGCATTTT; abundance: .; j_gene: TRBJ1-5; v_gene: TRBV7-9; d_gene: .
CDR3aa: CASSYLEGAEGYTF; CDR3nt: TGTGCCAGCAGTTACTTGGAGGGGGCGGAAGGCTACACCTTC; abundance: once; j_gene: TRBJ1-2; v_gene: TRBV6-6; d_gene: TRBD1
CDR3aa: CASSPPLIGGVTEAFF; CDR3nt: TGTGCCAGCTCACCACCCTTGATTGGAGGGGTCACTGAAGCTTTCTTT; abundance: once; j_gene: TRBJ1-1; v_gene: TRBV18; d_gene: .
CDR3aa: CASSQDTSRLFSGANVLTF; CDR3nt: TGCGCCAGCAGCCAAGATACGTCTAGACTCTTCTCTGGGGCCAACGTCCTGACTTTC; abundance: .; j_gene: TRBJ2-6; v_gene: TRBV4-3; d_gene: .
CDR3aa: CASSQTGTSVPYNEQFF; CDR3nt: TGCGCCAGCAGCCAAACCGGGACATCCGTCCCTTACAATGAGCAGTTCTTC; abundance: .; j_gene: TRBJ2-1; v_gene: TRBV4-3; d_gene: .
CDR3aa: CASSLGGRETQYF; CDR3nt: TGTGCCAGCAGTTTAGGGGGGAGAGAGACCCAGTACTTC; abundance: .; j_gene: TRBJ2-5; v_gene: TRBV28; d_gene: .
CDR3aa: CASSLGQGNYGYTF; CDR3nt: TGTGCCAGCAGCCTGGGACAGGGGAACTATGGCTACACCTTC; abundance: .; j_gene: TRBJ1-2; v_gene: TRBV3-1/TRBV3-2; d_gene: TRBD1
CDR3aa: CASSVGGAGVSYEQYF; CDR3nt: TGTGCCAGCAGCGTAGGTGGGGCGGGGGTGTCCTACGAGCAGTACTTC; abundance: .; j_gene: TRBJ2-7; v_gene: TRBV9; d_gene: TRBD2
CDR3aa: CASVRQGNTEAFF; CDR3nt: TGTGCCAGCGTCCGACAGGGAAACACTGAAGCTTTCTTT; abundance: .; j_gene: TRBJ1-1; v_gene: TRBV27; d_gene: TRBD1
CDR3aa: CASSVTGDYGYTF; CDR3nt: TGTGCCAGCAGCGTTACAGGGGACTATGGCTACACCTTC; abundance: .; j_gene: TRBJ1-2; v_gene: TRBV9; d_gene: TRBD1
CDR3aa: CASSPGTLVSYEQYF; CDR3nt: TGCGCCAGCAGCCCCGGGACACTAGTCTCCTACGAGCAGTACTTC; abundance: .; j_gene: TRBJ2-7; v_gene: TRBV5-1; d_gene: .
CDR3aa: CASSASGRDNEQFF; CDR3nt: TGTGCCAGCAGCGCTAGCGGGAGGGACAATGAGCAGTTCTTC; abundance: .; j_gene: TRBJ2-1; v_gene: TRBV11-3; d_gene: TRBD2
CDR3aa: CASSLEPGTQYF; CDR3nt: TGTGCCAGCAGCTTAGAACCGGGTACGCAGTATTTT; abundance: .; j_gene: TRBJ2-3; v_gene: TRBV11-2; d_gene: .
CDR3aa: CARSFNASYNEQFF; CDR3nt: TGTGCCAGAAGCTTTAACGCTAGTTACAATGAGCAGTTCTTC; abundance: .; j_gene: TRBJ2-1; v_gene: TRBV5-3; d_gene: .